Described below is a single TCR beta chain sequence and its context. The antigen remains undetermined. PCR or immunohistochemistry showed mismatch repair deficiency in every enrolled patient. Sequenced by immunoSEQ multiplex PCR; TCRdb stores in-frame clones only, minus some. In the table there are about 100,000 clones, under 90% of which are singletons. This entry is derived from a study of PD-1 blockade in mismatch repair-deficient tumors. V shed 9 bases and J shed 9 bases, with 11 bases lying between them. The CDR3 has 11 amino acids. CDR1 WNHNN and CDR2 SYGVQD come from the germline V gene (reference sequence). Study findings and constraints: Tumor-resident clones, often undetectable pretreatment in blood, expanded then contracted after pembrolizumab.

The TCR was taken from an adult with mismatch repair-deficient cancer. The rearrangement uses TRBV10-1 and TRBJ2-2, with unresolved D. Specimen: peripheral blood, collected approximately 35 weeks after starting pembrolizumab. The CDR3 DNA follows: TGCGCCAGTTCCCGTGGTCGGGAGCTGTTTTTT. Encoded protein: CASSRGRELFF.